A selection of T cell receptor beta chains follows, all from one sample in a study of CD8 T cell repertoires and HIV-1 epitope variants. Libraries were prepared by immunoSEQ multiplex PCR; TCRdb keeps only in-frame clonotypes and omits some of them. The sample yields several thousand clones, about two thirds seen once. No cognate antigen is known for these TCRs. The specimen was cultured CD8+ T cells derived from PBMCs. The receptors stem from a male donor with HIV. Both conserved end residues are part of each CDR3. A D gene is named only where the DNA matches it firmly. The listing skips clone size in some rows; elsewhere it reads once, few, many or a size class.

abundance: -
j_gene: TRBJ1-1
v_gene: TRBV13
d_gene: TRBD1
CDR3nt: TGTGCCAGCAGCGTAGGGACAGGGAACACTGAAGCTTTCTTT
CDR3aa: CASSVGTGNTEAFF

abundance: -
j_gene: TRBJ2-7
v_gene: TRBV5-6
d_gene: -
CDR3nt: TGTGCCAGCAGCTCGGGGTACGAGCAGTACTTC
CDR3aa: CASSSGYEQYF

abundance: -
j_gene: TRBJ2-5
v_gene: TRBV27
d_gene: -
CDR3nt: TGTGCCAGCAGTAAAACCCAGCGACACCTCCAAGAGACCCAGTACTTC
CDR3aa: CASSKTQRHLQETQYF

abundance: -
j_gene: TRBJ2-7
v_gene: TRBV5-1
d_gene: TRBD1
CDR3nt: TGCGCCAGCAGGCTCCGGCCAGGGGGCCCGGGCGAGCAGTACTTC
CDR3aa: CASRLRPGGPGEQYF

abundance: -
j_gene: TRBJ2-5
v_gene: TRBV5-4
d_gene: -
CDR3nt: TGTGCCAGCAGCGAGGAAGAGAGGGGAGTCGAGACCCAGTACTTC
CDR3aa: CASSEEERGVETQYF

abundance: few
j_gene: TRBJ1-1
v_gene: TRBV27
d_gene: -
CDR3nt: TGTGCCAGCAGTTACCTGCGGCAGGGGCCTGCGAACACTGAAGCTTTCTTT
CDR3aa: CASSYLRQGPANTEAFF

abundance: -
j_gene: TRBJ1-2
v_gene: TRBV7-9
d_gene: -
CDR3nt: TGTGCCAGCAGCTTAGGGGGGCCTTATGGCTACACCTTC
CDR3aa: CASSLGGPYGYTF

abundance: few
j_gene: TRBJ2-6
v_gene: TRBV6-5
d_gene: -
CDR3nt: TGTGCCAGCAGCCCCTCGGGCAACGTCCTGACTTTC
CDR3aa: CASSPSGNVLTF

abundance: -
j_gene: TRBJ2-2
v_gene: TRBV5-5
d_gene: -
CDR3nt: TGTGCCAGCAGCTTGGTTCCAGCGAACACCGGGGAGCTGTTTTTT
CDR3aa: CASSLVPANTGELFF

abundance: few
j_gene: TRBJ2-7
v_gene: TRBV27
d_gene: TRBD1
CDR3nt: TGTGCCAGCAGTGGATCGACAGGGATCGAGCAGTACTTC
CDR3aa: CASSGSTGIEQYF

abundance: -
j_gene: TRBJ2-2
v_gene: TRBV5-6
d_gene: TRBD1
CDR3nt: TGTGCCAGCAGCGTTCTCCGGACAGGGGACACCGGGGAGCTGTTTTTT
CDR3aa: CASSVLRTGDTGELFF

abundance: -
j_gene: TRBJ2-7
v_gene: TRBV5-6
d_gene: -
CDR3nt: TGTGCCAGCAGCTGGTCCGAAAATATGGTGTACGAGCAGTACTTC
CDR3aa: CASSWSENMVYEQYF

abundance: -
j_gene: TRBJ1-4
v_gene: TRBV28
d_gene: -
CDR3nt: TGTGCCAGCAGTCCGGGAACTAATGAAAAACTGTTTTTT
CDR3aa: CASSPGTNEKLFF

abundance: few
j_gene: TRBJ2-2
v_gene: TRBV7-3
d_gene: TRBD1
CDR3nt: TGTGCCAGCTCAAGTCCGGTACAGGGGGCAGCGAACACCGGGGAGCTGTTTTTT
CDR3aa: CASSSPVQGAANTGELFF

abundance: -
j_gene: TRBJ2-3
v_gene: TRBV7-9
d_gene: -
CDR3nt: TGTGCCAGCAGCTCCCTGCGGCCCACAGATACGCAGTATTTT
CDR3aa: CASSSLRPTDTQYF

abundance: -
j_gene: TRBJ2-3
v_gene: TRBV11-1
d_gene: -
CDR3nt: TGTGCCAGCAGCTTAGCGGCCCGCACAGATACGCAGTATTTT
CDR3aa: CASSLAARTDTQYF

abundance: once
j_gene: TRBJ2-1
v_gene: TRBV7-6
d_gene: -
CDR3nt: TGTGCCAGCAGCTTAGTGGGGGGAGATGAGCAGTTCTTC
CDR3aa: CASSLVGGDEQFF

abundance: -
j_gene: TRBJ1-1
v_gene: TRBV4-1
d_gene: -
CDR3nt: TGCGCCAGCAGCCAAGATGACGGACAGCTGAACACTGAAGCTTTCTTT
CDR3aa: CASSQDDGQLNTEAFF

abundance: -
j_gene: TRBJ1-1
v_gene: TRBV27
d_gene: TRBD1
CDR3nt: TGTGCCAGCAGTTTATCCGGACAGGGCGGGAACACTGAAGCTTTCTTT
CDR3aa: CASSLSGQGGNTEAFF

abundance: -
j_gene: TRBJ1-2
v_gene: TRBV15
d_gene: -
CDR3nt: TGTGCCACCAGCCCACGATTGCTGGGCGGCTACACCTTC
CDR3aa: CATSPRLLGGYTF

abundance: once
j_gene: TRBJ2-7
v_gene: TRBV27
d_gene: -
CDR3nt: TGTGCCAGCAGTCCCGCCCGAACCTACGAGCAGTACTTC
CDR3aa: CASSPARTYEQYF

abundance: -
j_gene: TRBJ1-2
v_gene: TRBV7-8
d_gene: -
CDR3nt: TGTGCCAGCAGCTTAGCGCAGGGCGACTATGGCTACACCTTC
CDR3aa: CASSLAQGDYGYTF